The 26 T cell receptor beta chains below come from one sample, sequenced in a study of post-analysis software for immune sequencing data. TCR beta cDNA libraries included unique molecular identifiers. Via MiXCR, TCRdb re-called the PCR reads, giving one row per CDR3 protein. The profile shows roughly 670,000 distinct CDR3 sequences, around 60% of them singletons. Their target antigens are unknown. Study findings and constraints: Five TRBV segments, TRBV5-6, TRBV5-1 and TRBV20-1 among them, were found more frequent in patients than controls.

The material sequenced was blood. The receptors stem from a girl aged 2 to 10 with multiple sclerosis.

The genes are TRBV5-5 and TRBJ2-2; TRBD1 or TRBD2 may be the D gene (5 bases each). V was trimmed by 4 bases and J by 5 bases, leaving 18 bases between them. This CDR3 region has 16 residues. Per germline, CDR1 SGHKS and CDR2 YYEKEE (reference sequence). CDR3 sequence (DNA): TGTGCCAGCAGCCCACCACCGGGACCCCTAACCGGGGAGCTGTTTTTT. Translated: CASSPPPGPLTGELFF.

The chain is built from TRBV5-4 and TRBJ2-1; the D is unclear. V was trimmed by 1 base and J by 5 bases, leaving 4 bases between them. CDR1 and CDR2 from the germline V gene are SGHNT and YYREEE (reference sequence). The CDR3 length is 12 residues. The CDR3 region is CASSLTNNEQFF. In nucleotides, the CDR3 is TGTGCCAGCAGCTTGACGAACAATGAGCAGTTCTTC.

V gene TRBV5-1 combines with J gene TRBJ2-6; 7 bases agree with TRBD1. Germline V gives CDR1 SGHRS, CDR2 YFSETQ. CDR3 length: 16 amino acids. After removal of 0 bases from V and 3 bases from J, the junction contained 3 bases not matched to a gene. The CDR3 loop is CASSLGHRGGANVLTF. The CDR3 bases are TGCGCCAGCAGCTTGGGCCACAGGGGTGGGGCCAACGTCCTGACTTTC.

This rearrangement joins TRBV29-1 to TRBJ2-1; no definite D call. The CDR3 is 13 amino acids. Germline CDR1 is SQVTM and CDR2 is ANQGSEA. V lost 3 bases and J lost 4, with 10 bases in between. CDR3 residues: CSVESQNYNEQFF. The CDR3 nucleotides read TGCAGCGTTGAGTCCCAGAATTACAATGAGCAGTTCTTC.

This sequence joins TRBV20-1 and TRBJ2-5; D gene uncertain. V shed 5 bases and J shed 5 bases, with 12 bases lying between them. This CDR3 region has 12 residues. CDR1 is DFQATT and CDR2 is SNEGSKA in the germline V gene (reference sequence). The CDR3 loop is CSAPADWETQYF. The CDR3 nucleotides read TGCAGTGCTCCAGCTGACTGGGAGACCCAGTACTTC.

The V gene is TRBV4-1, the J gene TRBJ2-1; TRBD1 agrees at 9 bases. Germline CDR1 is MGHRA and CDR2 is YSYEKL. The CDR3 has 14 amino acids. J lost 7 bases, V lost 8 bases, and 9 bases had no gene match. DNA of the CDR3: TGCGCCAGCGGGTCCGGGACAGGGACGAATGAGCAGTTCTTC. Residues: CASGSGTGTNEQFF.

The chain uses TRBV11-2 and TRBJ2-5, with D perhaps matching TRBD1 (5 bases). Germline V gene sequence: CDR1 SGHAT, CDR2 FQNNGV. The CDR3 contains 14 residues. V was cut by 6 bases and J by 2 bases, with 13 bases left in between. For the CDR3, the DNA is TGTGCCAGCAGGTTTGGGGCATCGCAAGAGACCCAGTACTTC. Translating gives CASRFGASQETQYF.

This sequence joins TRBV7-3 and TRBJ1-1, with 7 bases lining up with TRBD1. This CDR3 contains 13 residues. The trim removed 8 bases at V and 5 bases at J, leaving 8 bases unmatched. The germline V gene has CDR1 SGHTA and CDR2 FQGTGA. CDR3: CASGEGGGTEAFF. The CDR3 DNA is TGTGCCAGCGGGGAAGGGGGCGGAACTGAAGCTTTCTTT.

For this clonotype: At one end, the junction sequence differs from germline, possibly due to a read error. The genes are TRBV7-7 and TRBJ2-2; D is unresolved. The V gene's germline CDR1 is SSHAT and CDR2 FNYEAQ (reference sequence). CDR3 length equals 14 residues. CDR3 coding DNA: TGTGCTAGCAGCCGCAGAGACTCCACCGGGGAGCTGTTTTTT. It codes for CASSRRDSTGELFF.

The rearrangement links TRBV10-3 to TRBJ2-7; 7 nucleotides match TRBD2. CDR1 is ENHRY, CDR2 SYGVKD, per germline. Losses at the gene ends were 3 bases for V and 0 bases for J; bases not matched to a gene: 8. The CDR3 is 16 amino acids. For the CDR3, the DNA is TGTGCCATCAGTGATAAGCGAGCGGGGATCTCCTACGAGCAGTACTTC. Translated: CAISDKRAGISYEQYF.

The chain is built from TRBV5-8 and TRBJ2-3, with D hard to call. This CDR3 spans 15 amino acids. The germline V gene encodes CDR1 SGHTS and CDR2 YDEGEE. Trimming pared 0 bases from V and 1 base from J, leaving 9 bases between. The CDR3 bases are TGTGCCAGCAGCTTGGGAGTAGACCGCACAGATACGCAGTATTTT. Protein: CASSLGVDRTDTQYF. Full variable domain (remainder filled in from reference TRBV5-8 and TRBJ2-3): EAGVTQSPTHLIKTRGQQATLRCSPISGHTSVYWYQQALGLGLQFLLWYDEGEERNRGNFPPRFSGRQFPNYSSELNVNALELEDSALYLCASSLGVDRTDTQYFGPGTRLTVL.

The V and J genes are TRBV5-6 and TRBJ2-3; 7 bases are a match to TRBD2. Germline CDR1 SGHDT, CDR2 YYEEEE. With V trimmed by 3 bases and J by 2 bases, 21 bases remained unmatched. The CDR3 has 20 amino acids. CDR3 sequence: CASSSLLRHASGGDTDTQYF. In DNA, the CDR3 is TGTGCCAGCAGCTCCCTCCTCCGGCATGCTAGCGGAGGCGACACAGATACGCAGTATTTT.

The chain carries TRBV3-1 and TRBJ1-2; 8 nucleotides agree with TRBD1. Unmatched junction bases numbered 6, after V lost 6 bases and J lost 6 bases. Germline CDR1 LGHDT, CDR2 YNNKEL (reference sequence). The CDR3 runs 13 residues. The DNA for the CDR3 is TGTGCCAGCAGTGTTTCAGGGGGCAATGGCTACACCTTC. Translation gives CASSVSGGNGYTF.

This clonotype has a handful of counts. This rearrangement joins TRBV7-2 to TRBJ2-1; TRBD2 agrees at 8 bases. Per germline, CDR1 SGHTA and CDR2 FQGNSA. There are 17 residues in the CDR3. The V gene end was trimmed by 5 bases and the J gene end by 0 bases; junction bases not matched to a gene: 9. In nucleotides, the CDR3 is TGTGCCAGCAGCCCCTTCCCCAGCGGGGGCTCCTACAATGAGCAGTTCTTC. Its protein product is CASSPFPSGGSYNEQFF.

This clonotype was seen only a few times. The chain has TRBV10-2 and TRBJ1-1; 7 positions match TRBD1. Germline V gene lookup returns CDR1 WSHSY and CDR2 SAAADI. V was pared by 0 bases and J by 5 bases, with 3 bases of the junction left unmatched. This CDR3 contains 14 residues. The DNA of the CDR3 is TGCGCCAGCAGTGAGTCTCAGGGGGGGACTGAAGCTTTCTTT. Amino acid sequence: CASSESQGGTEAFF.

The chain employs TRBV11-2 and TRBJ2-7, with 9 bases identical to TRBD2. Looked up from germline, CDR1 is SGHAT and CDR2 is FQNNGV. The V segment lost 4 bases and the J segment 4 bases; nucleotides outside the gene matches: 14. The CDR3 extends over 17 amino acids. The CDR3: CASSSLSGGGATYEQYF. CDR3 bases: TGTGCCAGCAGCTCCCTCTCTGGCGGGGGGGCCACATACGAGCAGTACTTC.

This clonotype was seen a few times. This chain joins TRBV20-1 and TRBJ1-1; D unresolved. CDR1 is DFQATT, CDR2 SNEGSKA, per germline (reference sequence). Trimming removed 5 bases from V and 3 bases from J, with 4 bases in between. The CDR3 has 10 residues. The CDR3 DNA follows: TGCAGTGCTCTAGACACTGAAGCTTTCTTT. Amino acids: CSALDTEAFF.

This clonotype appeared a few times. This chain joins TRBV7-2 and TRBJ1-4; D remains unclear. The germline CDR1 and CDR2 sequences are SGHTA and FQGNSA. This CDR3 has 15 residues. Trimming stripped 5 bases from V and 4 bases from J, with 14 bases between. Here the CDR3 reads CASSPIVGINEKLFF. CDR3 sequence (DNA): TGTGCCAGCAGCCCAATCGTAGGGATTAATGAAAAACTGTTTTTT. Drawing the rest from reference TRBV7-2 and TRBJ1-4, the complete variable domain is GAGVSQSPSNKVTEKGKDVELRCDPISGHTALYWYRQSLGQGLEFLIYFQGNSAPDKSGLPSDRFSAERTGGSVSTLTIQRTQQEDSAVYLCASSPIVGINEKLFFGSGTQLSVL.

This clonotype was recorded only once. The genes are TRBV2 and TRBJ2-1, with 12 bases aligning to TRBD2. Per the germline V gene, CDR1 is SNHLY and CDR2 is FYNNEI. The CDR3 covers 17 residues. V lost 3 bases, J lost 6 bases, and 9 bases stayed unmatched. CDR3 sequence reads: CASSDRPSGRASNEQFF. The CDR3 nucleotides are TGTGCCAGCAGTGATCGGCCTAGCGGGAGGGCTAGCAATGAGCAGTTCTTC.

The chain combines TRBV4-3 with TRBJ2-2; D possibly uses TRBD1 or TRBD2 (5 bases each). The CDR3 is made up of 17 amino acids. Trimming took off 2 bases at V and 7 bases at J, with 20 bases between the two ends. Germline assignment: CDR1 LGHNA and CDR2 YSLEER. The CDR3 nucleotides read TGCGCCAGCAGCCAAAGCTACGGGGCAGGATTGTACGGGGAGCTGTTTTTT. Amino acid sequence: CASSQSYGAGLYGELFF.

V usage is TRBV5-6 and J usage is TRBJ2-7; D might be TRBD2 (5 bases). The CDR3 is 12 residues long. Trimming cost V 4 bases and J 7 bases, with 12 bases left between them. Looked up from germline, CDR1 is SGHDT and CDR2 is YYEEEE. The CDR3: CASSAGSSEQYF. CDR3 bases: TGTGCCAGCAGCGCGGGTTCTTCGGAGCAGTACTTC.

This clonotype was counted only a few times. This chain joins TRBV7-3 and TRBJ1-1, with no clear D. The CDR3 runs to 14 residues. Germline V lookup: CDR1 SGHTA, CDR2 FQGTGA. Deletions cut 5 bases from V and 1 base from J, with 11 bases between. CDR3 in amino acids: CASSPGSSNTEAFF. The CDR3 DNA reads TGTGCCAGCAGCCCGGGGTCCTCGAACACTGAAGCTTTCTTT.

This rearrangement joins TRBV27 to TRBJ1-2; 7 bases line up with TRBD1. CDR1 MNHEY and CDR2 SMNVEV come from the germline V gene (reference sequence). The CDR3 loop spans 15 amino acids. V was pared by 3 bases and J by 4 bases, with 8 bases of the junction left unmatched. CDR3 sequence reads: CASSFLGQVSYGYTF. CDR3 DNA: TGTGCCAGCAGTTTCCTTGGACAGGTATCCTATGGCTACACCTTC.

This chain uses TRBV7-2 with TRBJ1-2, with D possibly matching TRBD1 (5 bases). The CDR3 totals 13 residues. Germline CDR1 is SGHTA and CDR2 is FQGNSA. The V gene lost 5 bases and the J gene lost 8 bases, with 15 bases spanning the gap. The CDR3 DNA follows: TGTGCCAGCAGCGACAGATCGGGGCGCGGCTACACCTTC. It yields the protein CASSDRSGRGYTF. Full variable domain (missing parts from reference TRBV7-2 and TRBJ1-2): GAGVSQSPSNKVTEKGKDVELRCDPISGHTALYWYRQSLGQGLEFLIYFQGNSAPDKSGLPSDRFSAERTGGSVSTLTIQRTQQEDSAVYLCASSDRSGRGYTFGSGTRLTVV.

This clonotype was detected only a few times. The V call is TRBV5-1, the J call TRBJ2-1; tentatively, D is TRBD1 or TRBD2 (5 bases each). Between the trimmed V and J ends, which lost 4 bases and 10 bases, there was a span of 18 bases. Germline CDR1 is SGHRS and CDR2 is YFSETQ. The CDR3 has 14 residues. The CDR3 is CASSPEGRGEEQFF. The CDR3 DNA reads TGCGCCAGCAGCCCCGAGGGACGGGGAGAAGAGCAGTTCTTC.

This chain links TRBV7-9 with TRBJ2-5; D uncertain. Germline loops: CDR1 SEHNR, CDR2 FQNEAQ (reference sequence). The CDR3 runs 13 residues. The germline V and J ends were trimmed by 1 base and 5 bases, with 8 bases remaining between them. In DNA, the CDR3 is TGTGCCAGCAGCTTAGTCGCGCCTGAGACCCAGTACTTC. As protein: CASSLVAPETQYF.